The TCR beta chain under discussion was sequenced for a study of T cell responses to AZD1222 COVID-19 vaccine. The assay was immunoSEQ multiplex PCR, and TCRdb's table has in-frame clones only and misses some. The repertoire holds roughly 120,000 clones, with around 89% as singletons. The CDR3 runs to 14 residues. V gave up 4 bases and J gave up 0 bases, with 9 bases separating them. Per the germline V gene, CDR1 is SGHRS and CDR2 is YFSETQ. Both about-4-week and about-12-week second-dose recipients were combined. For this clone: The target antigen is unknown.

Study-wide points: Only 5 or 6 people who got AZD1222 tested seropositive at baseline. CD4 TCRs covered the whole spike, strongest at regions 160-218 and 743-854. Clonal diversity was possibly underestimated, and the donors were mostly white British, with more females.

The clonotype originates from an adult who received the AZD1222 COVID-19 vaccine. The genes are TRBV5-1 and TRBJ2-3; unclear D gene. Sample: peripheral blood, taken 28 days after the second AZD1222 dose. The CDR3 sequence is CASSAIPSTDTQYF. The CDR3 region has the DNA TGCGCCAGCAGCGCGATCCCTAGCACAGATACGCAGTATTTT.